The present entry profiles one T cell receptor (beta chain) with its context. The data were obtained in a study of cytomegalovirus exposure and HLA in healthy donors. Trimming cost V 2 bases and J 5 bases; bases outside gene matches: 9. This CDR3 is built from 15 residues. Germline V lookup: CDR1 SGHDT, CDR2 YYEEEE. Libraries were prepared by immunoSEQ multiplex PCR; TCRdb keeps only in-frame clonotypes and omits some of them. The table lists about 190,000 clones, about four fifths of them singletons. Specimen: PBMCs. This clonotype originated in a young man in good health and CMV-seropositive. The rearrangement joins TRBV5-6 to TRBJ2-5, with 7 bases aligning to TRBD2. The chain's CDR3 is CASSFQEGGRETQYF. CDR3 coding DNA: TGTGCCAGCAGCTTTCAAGAGGGAGGGAGGGAGACCCAGTACTTC. Filled out from reference TRBV5-6 and TRBJ2-5, the complete variable domain reads DAGVTQSPTHLIKTRGQQVTLRCSPKSGHDTVSWYQQALGQGPQFIFQYYEEEERQRGNFPDRFSGHQFPNYSSELNVNALLLGDSALYLCASSFQEGGRETQYFGPGTRLLVL.